The 28 T cell receptor beta chains reported below all come from one sample, sequenced in a study of T cells in Graves' hyperthyroidism and ophthalmopathy. TCR beta CDR3 region amplification was performed from RNA transcripts. Primed by the HTBI set, a first-round RT-PCR was run on the TCR CDR3. TCRdb itself ran the multiplex PCR reads through MiXCR, one entry per CDR3 protein. The table lists roughly 380,000 distinct CDR3 sequences, 18% of them singletons. Material: blood. The origin of the receptors is a woman aged 35 to 49 with Graves' ophthalmopathy.

This clonotype was counted ten times or more. This rearrangement joins TRBV19 to TRBJ1-5; 8 positions agree with TRBD1. With 11 bases clipped from V and 6 bases from J, the junction kept 18 bases outside the gene matches. The CDR3 consists of 16 residues. Germline CDR1 LNHDA, CDR2 SQIVND (reference sequence). This CDR3 is CAHHQKLQGEVQPQHF. The CDR3 DNA follows: TGTGCCCACCACCAAAAGCTACAGGGGGAAGTTCAGCCCCAGCATTTT.

This clonotype was recorded many times. Compared with germline, one end of the junction differs, possibly owing to a read error. The chain combines TRBV6-1 with TRBJ2-7, with D maybe TRBD2 (5 bases). Per the germline V gene, CDR1 is MNHNS and CDR2 is SASEGT. This CDR3 has 14 residues. In DNA, the CDR3 is TGTGCCAGCAGGGAAGCGGAAGCCTCCTACGAGCAGTACTTC. This codes for CASREAEASYEQYF.

This clonotype was seen ten or more times. The chain recombines TRBV6-5 with TRBJ1-2; 10 positions agree with TRBD1. CDR1 is MNHEY, CDR2 SVGAGI, per germline. The length of the CDR3 is 17 residues. V lost 0 bases and J lost 2; bases outside the gene matches: 6. The CDR3 here is CASSYSPADRGNYGYTF. The CDR3 DNA sequence: TGTGCCAGCAGTTACTCGCCCGCGGACAGGGGGAACTATGGCTACACCTTC.

The chain is built from TRBV6-1 and TRBJ2-7; 7 bases line up with TRBD1. V lost 6 bases, J lost 5 bases, and 13 bases stayed unmatched. The CDR3 has 15 residues. CDR1 and CDR2 (germline): MNHNS, SASEGT. In nucleotides, the CDR3 is TGTGCCAGCAGGGGCCCCGAGACAGGGAACGACGAGCAGTACTTC. This codes for CASRGPETGNDEQYF.

This clonotype was observed at least ten times. The chain uses TRBV7-2 and TRBJ2-7, with D unresolved. The V and J ends lost 5 bases and 2 bases respectively, with 7 bases between them. Per the germline V gene, CDR1 is SGHTA and CDR2 is FQGNSA. CDR3 length equals 12 residues. CDR3 sequence reads: CASSAFPYEQYF. The DNA of the CDR3 is TGTGCCAGCAGCGCATTCCCCTACGAGCAGTACTTC.

This clonotype was recorded many times. V usage is TRBV20-1 and J usage is TRBJ2-7; TRBD1 agrees at 8 bases. Germline lookup yields CDR1 DFQATT and CDR2 SNEGSKA (reference sequence). The ends lost 0 bases at V and 3 bases at J; junction bases unmatched: 10. The CDR3 is 16 amino acids. CDR3 amino acids: CSARDAAGTGDYEQYF. The CDR3 nucleotides read TGCAGTGCTAGAGATGCAGCCGGGACAGGAGACTACGAGCAGTACTTC.

This clonotype has a count of ten or more. The V gene is TRBV6-2 or TRBV6-3, the J gene TRBJ2-7; a weak D match, TRBD1 (6 bases). Germline values: CDR1 MNHEY, CDR2 SVGEGT. This CDR3 is built from 13 residues. V lost 11 bases and J 2 bases, leaving 16 bases between the germline ends. The CDR3 protein is CAGHRAGAYEQYF. The CDR3, as DNA: TGTGCCGGCCACAGGGCAGGAGCCTACGAGCAGTACTTC.

This clonotype was picked up many times. The junction differs from germline at one of its ends, possibly a read error. The gene calls are TRBV9 and TRBJ2-2; 11 bases are a match to TRBD2. The CDR3 is 14 residues long. Germline V lookup: CDR1 SGDLS, CDR2 YYNGEE. The CDR3 spells CASSGTSGLGGLFF. In DNA, the CDR3 is TGTGCCAGCTCCGGGACTAGCGGCCTTGGGGGGCTGTTTTTT. Combining the CDR3 with reference TRBV9 and TRBJ2-2 gives the whole variable domain DSGVTQTPKHLITATGQRVTLRCSPRSGDLSVYWYQQSLDQGLQFLIQYYNGEERAKGNILERFSAQQFPDLHSELNLSSLELGDSALYFCASSGTSGLGGLFFGEGSRLTVL.

This clonotype occurred many times. The rearrangement links TRBV6-5 to TRBJ2-7; 7 bases align to TRBD1. This CDR3 comprises 14 residues. Germline loops: CDR1 MNHEY, CDR2 SVGAGI. J was trimmed by 3 bases and V by 3 bases; bases with no gene match: 5. For the CDR3, the DNA is TGTGCCAGCAGTTATCGGGACAGCTACTACGAGCAGTACTTC. It is translated as CASSYRDSYYEQYF.

The J gene is TRBJ1-2, the V gene TRBV19; D gene unclear. Germline-derived CDR1 and CDR2 are LNHDA and SQIVND (reference sequence). This CDR3 has 13 residues. The germline V and J ends were trimmed by 5 bases and 2 bases, with 9 bases remaining between them. The CDR3 DNA reads as TGTGCCAGTAGTGTGACTGGGAACTATGGCTACACCTTC. As protein: CASSVTGNYGYTF.

This clonotype has at least ten counts. This chain joins TRBV30 and TRBJ1-5, with no clear D. CDR1 is GTSNPN, CDR2 SVGIG, per germline (reference sequence). V lost 0 bases and J lost 1, with 7 bases in between. The CDR3 runs 14 residues. CDR3 coding DNA: TGTGCCTGGAGTGTCGGACCAAGCAATCAGCCCCAGCATTTT. It encodes CAWSVGPSNQPQHF.

The chain uses TRBV27 and TRBJ1-6; 9 bases match TRBD1. CDR3 length: 14 residues. The germline gives CDR1 MNHEY, CDR2 SMNVEV (reference sequence). The V gene end was trimmed by 6 bases and the J gene end by 7 bases; junction bases not matched to a gene: 4. CDR3 DNA sequence: TGTGCCAGCAGAGCCGGGACAGGGAATTCACCCCTCCACTTT. It specifies CASRAGTGNSPLHF.

The V and J genes are TRBV14 and TRBJ1-3; no definite D call. V was cut by 5 bases and J by 4 bases, with 18 bases left in between. CDR3 size: 16 residues. Germline-derived CDR1 and CDR2 are SGHDN and FVKESK. The CDR3 sequence: CASSKAERVSGNTIYF. The CDR3 DNA is TGTGCCAGCAGCAAAGCCGAACGAGTTTCGGGAAACACCATATATTTT. Based on the CDR3 plus reference TRBV14 and TRBJ1-3, the full variable domain is EAGVTQFPSHSVIEKGQTVTLRCDPISGHDNLYWYRRVMGKEIKFLLHFVKESKQDESGMPNNRFLAERTGGTYSTLKVQPAELEDSGVYFCASSKAERVSGNTIYFGEGSWLTVV.

Concerning this clonotype: This may arise from a read error, as a much more abundant clone is one base away. The J gene is TRBJ2-6, the V gene TRBV30; D tentatively reads TRBD1 or TRBD2 (5 bases each). Germline lookup yields CDR1 GTSNPN and CDR2 SVGIG (reference sequence). CDR3 size: 14 residues. The CDR3 coding sequence is TGTGCCAGGACCCTTGCTCCCGGGGCCAACGTCCTGTCTTTC. This encodes CARTLAPGANVLSF.

V and J are TRBV6-9 and TRBJ1-1, with a possible D match to TRBD1 (5 bases). The CDR3 length is 15 residues. The germline gives CDR1 MNHGY, CDR2 SVAAGI. V was shortened by 4 bases and J by 1 base, with 13 bases between the two germline ends. For the CDR3, the DNA is TGTGCCAGCAGTTTCTCCAAACAGGCGAACACTGAAGCTTTCTTT. It specifies CASSFSKQANTEAFF.

This clonotype was detected many times. The chain combines TRBV5-1 with TRBJ2-5; D remains unclear. From germline, CDR1 is SGHRS and CDR2 YFSETQ. This CDR3 has 14 amino acids. Trimming left V 0 bases short and J 6 bases short, with 12 bases between. The CDR3: CASSLDGFEKTQYF. Here the CDR3 DNA reads TGCGCCAGCAGCTTGGACGGGTTCGAAAAGACCCAGTACTTC. Using reference TRBV5-1 and TRBJ2-5 for the parts outside the CDR3, the full variable domain is KAGVTQTPRYLIKTRGQQVTLSCSPISGHRSVSWYQQTPGQGLQFLFEYFSETQRNKGNFPGRFSGRQFSNSRSEMNVSTLELGDSALYLCASSLDGFEKTQYFGPGTRLLVL.

This clonotype was recorded many times. This chain links TRBV6-1 with TRBJ1-2; D uncertain. CDR1 is MNHNS, CDR2 SASEGT, per germline. This CDR3 has 11 amino acids. The V end was cut by 6 bases, the J end by 5 bases, with 7 bases between. CDR3 protein: CASSHEYGYTF. CDR3 DNA sequence: TGTGCCAGCAGCCACGAATATGGCTACACCTTC.

This clonotype was seen a few times. A read error may produce the germline difference seen at one junction end. The chain links TRBV3-1 to TRBJ2-7, with 11 positions matching TRBD2. This CDR3 spans 14 amino acids. Germline lookup yields CDR1 LGHDT and CDR2 YNNKEL (reference sequence). The CDR3 region has the DNA TGTGCCGGCAGCCTAGCGGGAGGATCCTACGAGCAGTACTTC. Its protein product is CAGSLAGGSYEQYF.

This clonotype has at least ten counts. The rearrangement links TRBV7-2 to TRBJ2-7, with 7 bases lining up with TRBD1. The germline gives CDR1 SGHTA, CDR2 FQGNSA. The CDR3 runs 12 residues. The J segment lost 9 bases and the V segment lost 5 bases, leaving 7 bases of the junction unmatched. The CDR3 here is CASSLRTGLQYF. CDR3 nucleotides: TGTGCCAGCAGCCTCCGGACAGGCCTGCAGTACTTC. The full variable domain, rest sourced from reference TRBV7-2 and TRBJ2-7, is GAGVSQSPSNKVTEKGKDVELRCDPISGHTALYWYRQSLGQGLEFLIYFQGNSAPDKSGLPSDRFSAERTGGSVSTLTIQRTQQEDSAVYLCASSLRTGLQYFGPGTRLTVT.

Ten or more counts support this clonotype. V and J are TRBV7-6 and TRBJ2-7; 10 positions match TRBD1. This CDR3 contains 16 residues. The V gene's germline CDR1 is SGHVS and CDR2 FNYEAQ. Trimming took 1 base from V and 7 from J; bases not matched to a gene: 10. CDR3 DNA sequence: TGTGCCAGCAGCTTAGAGGGGGAAGACAGGGGGCTAGAGCAGTACTTC. This codes for CASSLEGEDRGLEQYF. Variable domain in full (rest from reference TRBV7-6 and TRBJ2-7): GAGVSQSPRYKVTKRGQDVALRCDPISGHVSLYWYRQALGQGPEFLTYFNYEAQQDKSGLPNDRFSAERPEGSISTLTIQRTEQRDSAMYRCASSLEGEDRGLEQYFGPGTRLTVT.

This clonotype was picked up a small number of times. It may be a read error: a sequence one base away is much more abundant. This chain links TRBV27 with TRBJ1-5, with D possibly matching TRBD1 (6 bases). Germline CDR1 reads MNHEY; CDR2 reads SMNVEV (reference sequence). The CDR3 is 14 amino acids. V lost 5 bases and J 5 bases, leaving 13 bases between the germline ends. The CDR3: CASSGRDTYQPQHF. Written as DNA, the CDR3 is TGTGCCAGCAGTGGAAGGGACACTTATCAGCCCCAGCATTTT.

This clonotype was observed many times. The gene calls are TRBV20-1 and TRBJ2-5, with D perhaps assigned TRBD1 or TRBD2 (6 bases each). Between the trimmed V and J ends, which lost 4 bases and 5 bases, there was a span of 17 bases. Germline-derived CDR1 and CDR2 are DFQATT and SNEGSKA (reference sequence). This CDR3 region has 14 residues. The CDR3 DNA reads TGCAGTGCTATCATCACCGGAGGGGGGGAGACCCAGTACTTC. This gives the protein CSAIITGGGETQYF.

The chain recombines TRBV3-1 with TRBJ2-5; 7 bases agree with TRBD2. The junction had 6 bases not matched to a gene; V was cut back by 4 bases and J by 4 bases. CDR3 length: 14 amino acids. The germline V gene encodes CDR1 LGHDT and CDR2 YNNKEL (reference sequence). The CDR3 coding sequence is TGTGCCAGCAGCCTAGCGGGCCAACGAGAGACCCAGTACTTC. This translates into CASSLAGQRETQYF.

CDR3 DNA: TGTGCCAGCGATCTTTCCGGGCAGCCCCAGCATTTT. It encodes CASDLSGQPQHF. The chain uses TRBV12-3 or TRBV12-4 and TRBJ1-5; D call uncertain. The CDR3 has 12 residues. Trimming took off 8 bases at V and 7 bases at J, with 12 bases between the two ends.

This clonotype has a count of ten or more. An end of the junction does not agree with germline; a read error may underlie this. The genes are TRBV12-3 or TRBV12-4 and TRBJ2-7; D ambiguous. The CDR3 sequence is 11 residues long. CDR3 DNA: TGTGTCAGCAGTGTAGGACACGAGCAGTACTTC. It encodes CVSSVGHEQYF.

This clonotype was observed many times. CDR3 protein: CASSPGTGVFTEAFF. The CDR3, as DNA: TGCGCCAGCAGCCCCGGGACAGGGGTCTTCACTGAAGCTTTCTTT. The V and J genes are TRBV5-1 and TRBJ1-1; the match to TRBD1 covers 10 bases. V lost 4 bases and J lost 4; bases outside the gene matches: 7. The CDR3 loop spans 15 amino acids. CDR1 is SGHRS, CDR2 YFSETQ, per germline.

Many counts were recorded for this clonotype. V is TRBV7-9 and J is TRBJ1-2, with D possibly TRBD1 on 5 matching bases. V was shortened by 2 bases and J by 8 bases, with 21 bases between the two germline ends. This CDR3 contains 16 residues. The V gene's germline CDR1 is SEHNR and CDR2 FQNEAQ (reference sequence). The DNA for the CDR3 is TGTGCCAGCAGCTTATGGTCGACAGCAGGTCGAGGGGGCTACACCTTC. It codes for CASSLWSTAGRGGYTF.

The CDR3 region has the DNA TGCAGTGCTGAACAGACAGGGGACCATGGCTACACCTTC. Translation: CSAEQTGDHGYTF. This chain connects TRBV20-1 to TRBJ1-2; 8 bases match TRBD1. Germline values: CDR1 DFQATT, CDR2 SNEGSKA (reference sequence). With 5 bases clipped from V and 6 bases from J, the junction kept 8 bases outside the gene matches. CDR3 length: 13 residues.